Detailed here is one T cell receptor beta chain. These data belong to a study of shared clonotypes between healthy human individuals. Loaded into unsorted PBMC replicate PCRs was roughly 320 ng DNA, approximately 33,000 T cell genomes. Repertoires were generated with immunoSEQ multiplex PCR, while TCRdb's copy carries only in-frame clones and drops some. The sample records about 560,000 clones, around 78% being singletons. The CDR3 runs to 15 residues. The V gene's germline CDR1 is LGHNA and CDR2 YSLEER. The trim removed 4 bases at V and 4 bases at J, leaving 10 bases unmatched. This TCR derives from a woman aged 40 to 55 in good health. Some clones in this sample may be carry-over from other donors' samples. The rearrangement joins TRBV4-3 to TRBJ2-7; 7 bases are shared with TRBD1. Sequencing was performed on PBMCs. CDR3: CASSRTLLDRYEQYF. The DNA for the CDR3 is TGCGCCAGCAGCCGCACCCTGCTGGACAGGTACGAGCAGTACTTC.